A selection of T cell receptor beta chains follows, all from one sample in a study of cytomegalovirus exposure and HLA in healthy donors. Produced via immunoSEQ multiplex PCR; TCRdb's table is partial and in-frame only. Of some 150,000 clones listed, around 77% are singletons. The sample was PBMCs. The receptors originated from a woman in her thirties in good health and CMV-seronegative. CDR3s leave out the opening cysteine and the closing phenylalanine or tryptophan. D genes are given only for firm matches.

j_gene: TRBJ2-1
d_gene: TRBD2
v_gene: TRBV27
CDR3aa: ASSLGGRANEQF

j_gene: TRBJ1-2
d_gene: TRBD1
v_gene: TRBV29-1
CDR3aa: SVDRGTGGYP

j_gene: TRBJ1-1
d_gene: TRBD1
v_gene: TRBV30
CDR3aa: AWSRDRNTEAF

j_gene: TRBJ2-7
d_gene: TRBD1
v_gene: TRBV4-3
CDR3aa: ASSQDVRDSSYEQY

j_gene: TRBJ1-2
d_gene: NA
v_gene: TRBV27
CDR3aa: ASNPTGSYYGYT

j_gene: TRBJ1-1
d_gene: TRBD1
v_gene: TRBV5-1
CDR3aa: ASSKTGVSTEAF

j_gene: TRBJ2-7
d_gene: NA
v_gene: TRBV29-1
CDR3aa: SVESGFYEQY

j_gene: TRBJ1-4
d_gene: TRBD1
v_gene: TRBV7-2
CDR3aa: ASSPRQGVGEKLF

j_gene: TRBJ2-7
d_gene: NA
v_gene: TRBV7-2
CDR3aa: ASSSSPQGRFYEQY

j_gene: TRBJ1-2
d_gene: NA
v_gene: TRBV25-1
CDR3aa: ASRDSNDYGYP

j_gene: TRBJ1-5
d_gene: NA
v_gene: TRBV5-6
CDR3aa: ASSWTPRGPEGSNQPQH

j_gene: TRBJ1-2
d_gene: TRBD1
v_gene: TRBV4-3
CDR3aa: ASSQDGRGERGYT

j_gene: TRBJ2-5
d_gene: NA
v_gene: TRBV2
CDR3aa: ASSPRGGAETQY

j_gene: TRBJ1-2
d_gene: TRBD1
v_gene: TRBV5-1
CDR3aa: ASSLVGDSYGYT

j_gene: TRBJ2-7
d_gene: NA
v_gene: TRBV5-5
CDR3aa: ASSLAPGSYEQY

j_gene: TRBJ1-1
d_gene: NA
v_gene: TRBV19
CDR3aa: ASSPQVLNTEAF

j_gene: TRBJ2-2
d_gene: TRBD2
v_gene: TRBV7-3
CDR3aa: ASSSREAGGPSAGELF

j_gene: TRBJ1-1
d_gene: NA
v_gene: TRBV6-6
CDR3aa: ASSYPTGVMNTEAF

j_gene: TRBJ1-2
d_gene: TRBD1
v_gene: TRBV2
CDR3aa: ASSGGTGGYYGYT

j_gene: TRBJ2-7
d_gene: NA
v_gene: TRBV5-4
CDR3aa: ASSFRGTYEQY